This T cell receptor beta chain is drawn from a study of blood T cell repertoires in COVID-19. On the study more broadly: Researchers got acute and convalescent COVID-19 samples from the United States, Italy and Spain.

Clones were read by immunoSEQ multiplex PCR, and TCRdb kept only the in-frame ones, dropping some. The table lists fewer than 250,000 clones, approximately 91% of them singletons. Sequenced input: peripheral blood. This sequence was found in a woman aged 60-75 years with acute or convalescent COVID-19.

This chain's CDR3 is CASSQVPGGSYEQYF. CDR3 coding DNA: TGTGCCAGCAGCCAAGTACCGGGGGGCTCCTACGAGCAGTACTTC. This rearrangement joins TRBV14 to TRBJ2-7; 7 bases align to TRBD2. This CDR3 is built from 15 residues. The V gene's germline CDR1 is SGHDN and CDR2 FVKESK. V lost 1 base and J lost 0; bases outside the gene matches: 3. The full variable domain, completed using reference TRBV14 and TRBJ2-7, is EAGVTQFPSHSVIEKGQTVTLRCDPISGHDNLYWYRRVMGKEIKFLLHFVKESKQDESGMPNNRFLAERTGGTYSTLKVQPAELEDSGVYFCASSQVPGGSYEQYFGPGTRLTVT.